The text below deals with one TCR beta chain. This clonotype has at least ten counts. It has no known antigen specificity. No base-level quality is on record; no much larger clone is a single base apart. Taken from cysteine to phenylalanine, the CDR3 has 11 residues. The only DNA kept is the CDR3, 33 bases in frame from the first base. According to the germline V gene (reference sequence), CDR1 reads DFQATT and CDR2 reads SNEGSKA. The trim is 6 bases for V and 1 base for J, with a gap of 6 bases between the germline ends. cDNA was synthesized by template-switch 5'RACE using a primer with a 10-nucleotide random unique molecular identifier that tagged each TCR transcript. Every sequencing run covered 15-18 subjects and yielded more than 170 million TCR-beta sequences. The RNeasy kit was used for extraction of total RNA. The KAPA Real-time Library Amplification kit was used to amplify TCR-beta VDJ regions with primers for the TCR constant region and the 5'RACE anchor. Sample indexes and Illumina adaptors were added in a first PCR, and a second PCR then increased library yield. After Ampure bead purification, the TCR product of roughly 650 bp was size-selected on a 2% E-gel SizeSelection system. Library quality was checked on a Bioanalyzer, concentration was measured with Qubit, and libraries were quantified with the Kapa Library Quantification kit before pooling. Libraries were sequenced paired-end 2 x 150 bp on an Illumina HiSeq 2500. To increase sequence diversity, roughly 24-32% phiX was spiked into each library pool. From the authors' description of their analysis: Quality-filtered reads were processed with the UMI-based MiGEC pipeline, which removed over 75% of raw TCR sequences during error correction. VDJ genes were aligned to IMGT germline references, and clonotypes were defined by unique CDR3 amino acid sequence plus V-J genes. VDJtools evaluated clonal expansion, Shannon diversity and CDR3 relatedness (CalcPairwiseDistances, ClusterSamples); CLCbio workbench built phylogenetic trees. A clone was classed as expanded if it had 8 or more unique UMIs, a cutoff based on coefficient-of-variation modelling across technical triplicates. TCRdb reprocessed the public reads (quality trimming at Q25 with fastp, clone calling with MiXCR) and kept in-frame beta chains. Each CDR3 protein appears once, grouped with its most common genes and DNA. The V and J calls follow TCRdb's processing rather than the paper's. In this sample the table shows tens of thousands of distinct CDR3 sequences, around a tenth of which occur a single time. The ten largest clonotypes hold roughly 7.1% of the sample.

The data belong to a study of neurological immune-mediated disorders (dated by TCRdb to between 2019 and 2020). In terms of the full investigation: Peripheral blood TCR-beta repertoires from HTLV-I-associated myelopathy (HAM/TSP) patients, multiple sclerosis patients and healthy controls were compared by UMI-based sequencing. The 90 to 110 TCR-beta libraries covered PBMC samples along with longitudinal samples, technical triplicates, and paired sorted CD4+ and CD8+ T-cell subsets. The cohort comprised about 71 subjects: approximately 15 HAM/TSP patients, approximately 34 multiple sclerosis patients and some 20 healthy controls.

General study outcomes and caveats: TCR clonal expansion was highest in HAM/TSP patients and lowest in MS patients, with MS patients falling below even healthy controls. Across subjects, expanded clones never shared an identical CDR3 amino acid sequence, which suggests that the TCR-beta repertoires in every group were private.

Libraries from unsorted PBMCs were made from 2 million PBMCs kept in RNAlater at -80 degrees C until RNA extraction. PBMCs were separated from peripheral blood using Ficoll-Hypaque density gradient centrifugation and then cryopreserved in liquid nitrogen. The sequencing input was PBMCs. The sequence came from a young woman with HTLV-1-associated myelopathy (HAM/TSP). The V gene is TRBV20-1 and the J gene is TRBJ1-1; the D gene lacks a confident call. The CDR3 region: CSAYKNTEAFF. In nucleotide form, the sequence is TGCAGTGCCTACAAGAACACTGAAGCTTTCTTT.